These 16 T cell receptor beta chains originate from one sample sequenced in a study of blood T cell repertoires in COVID-19 (dated by TCRdb to the early 2020s). The method behind the library was the immunoSEQ multiplex PCR assay. This immuneACCESS table, as held by TCRdb, lists in-frame sequences with V and J called but not all clones. Of the missing ones, under half trace to an unresolved V gene in checked studies; the others have no known cause. The sample table contains about 270,000 clones; only one count was recorded for 80% to 90% of them. Jointly, the top ten make up roughly 3.9% of the sample. Specimen: PBMCs or T cells enriched from blood (not recorded which). These receptors all come from a woman aged 30 to 39 with acute COVID-19.

The chain combines TRBV29-1 with TRBJ1-5; D gene uncertain. CDR3 size: 12 residues. The V gene's germline CDR1 is SQVTM and CDR2 ANQGSEA. The V gene lost 7 bases and the J gene lost 0 bases, with 7 bases spanning the gap. The CDR3 DNA reads TGCAGCGCCCAGATTAGCAATCAGCCCCAGCATTTT. Protein: CSAQISNQPQHF.

The gene calls are TRBV9 and TRBJ2-2; 8 bases match TRBD2. V gave up 6 bases and J gave up 6 bases; unmatched junction bases: 10. Looked up from germline, CDR1 is SGDLS and CDR2 is YYNGEE. The CDR3 extends over 15 amino acids. The CDR3: CASTSRREVPGELFF. Here the CDR3 DNA reads TGTGCCAGCACCTCTCGGCGGGAGGTACCCGGGGAGCTGTTTTTT.

The chain carries TRBV28 and TRBJ2-3, with 10 nucleotides matching TRBD2. The length of the CDR3 is 18 residues. Trimming took 6 bases from V and 3 from J; bases not matched to a gene: 15. Germline-derived CDR1 and CDR2 are MDHEN and SYDVKM. The CDR3 bases are TGTGCCAGCAGGGACGGGACTAGCGACCCACTCCGAACAGATACGCAGTATTTT. This translates into CASRDGTSDPLRTDTQYF.

The chain has TRBV6-5 and TRBJ2-2; D is perhaps TRBD2 (6 bases). Trimming cost V 0 bases and J 2 bases, with 10 bases left between them. The germline V gene has CDR1 MNHEY and CDR2 SVGAGI. The CDR3 has 16 amino acids. CDR3 loop: CASSYSLGGNTGELFF. Written as DNA, the CDR3 is TGTGCCAGCAGTTACTCCCTCGGGGGTAACACCGGGGAGCTGTTTTTT.

The gene calls are TRBV16 and TRBJ1-6; D gene uncertain. The germline gives CDR1 KGHSY, CDR2 FQNENV. V lost 1 base and J 0 bases, leaving 10 bases between the germline ends. This CDR3 has 17 residues. The chain's CDR3 is CASSQLPESSYNSPLHF. CDR3 sequence (DNA): TGTGCCAGCAGCCAATTACCGGAGAGCTCCTATAATTCACCCCTCCACTTT.

V usage is TRBV19 and J usage is TRBJ1-5; tentative D call: TRBD1 (5 bases). The CDR3 has 14 residues. In germline, CDR1 is LNHDA, CDR2 SQIVND (reference sequence). Trimming removed 7 bases at V and 3 bases at J, with 13 bases between. The CDR3 here is CASTPDSINQPQHF. The CDR3, as DNA: TGTGCCAGTACCCCTGACAGTATCAATCAGCCCCAGCATTTT.

The chain has TRBV4-1 and TRBJ2-7; 8 bases are shared with TRBD1. The CDR3 has 16 amino acids. The germline V gene has CDR1 MGHRA and CDR2 YSYEKL. Trimming removed 1 base from V and 5 bases from J; junction bases left unmatched: 10. The CDR3 nucleotides are TGCGCCAGCAGCCAAGCCGTAGTTGCGGGACAGGACGAGCAGTACTTC. Protein product: CASSQAVVAGQDEQYF.

The chain uses TRBV19 and TRBJ1-3; D not resolved. CDR1 is LNHDA, CDR2 SQIVND, per germline (reference sequence). This CDR3 comprises 15 residues. V was clipped by 3 bases and J by 0 bases, with 9 bases between them. The CDR3 here is CASSIEVLSGNTIYF. CDR3 in DNA: TGTGCCAGTAGTATTGAGGTCCTCTCTGGAAACACCATATATTTT.

This chain joins TRBV28 and TRBJ1-2; no clear D. The CDR3 totals 12 residues. From germline, CDR1 is MDHEN and CDR2 SYDVKM. Trimming pared 5 bases from V and 5 bases from J, leaving 9 bases between. The CDR3 region is CASSLDQYGYTF. CDR3 bases: TGTGCCAGCAGTCTAGACCAATATGGCTACACCTTC.

The rearrangement joins TRBV11-2 to TRBJ1-1; 9 bases fit TRBD1. The CDR3 has 14 amino acids. Germline V gives CDR1 SGHAT, CDR2 FQNNGV. V lost 5 bases and J lost 4; bases outside the gene matches: 5. The CDR3 reads CASSVQGASTEAFF. The CDR3 DNA reads as TGTGCCAGCAGCGTACAGGGGGCTAGCACTGAAGCTTTCTTT.

The V gene is TRBV9, the J gene TRBJ2-1; D is ambiguous. The V and J ends lost 0 bases and 4 bases respectively, with 14 bases between them. Germline assignment: CDR1 SGDLS and CDR2 YYNGEE. The CDR3 contains 16 residues. The CDR3 region has the DNA TGTGCCAGCAGCGTAGTGGGCTCGAGCTTATACAATGAGCAGTTCTTC. Amino acid sequence: CASSVVGSSLYNEQFF.

The rearrangement links TRBV19 to TRBJ2-2; TRBD2 is a possible D gene (6 bases). Trimming stripped 1 base from V and 6 bases from J, with 12 bases between. Germline V gene data show CDR1 as LNHDA and CDR2 as SQIVND (reference sequence). The CDR3 extends over 15 amino acids. Here the CDR3 DNA reads TGTGCCAGTAGTATAGGGGCGGGGAGCGCCGGGGAGCTGTTTTTT. Encoded protein: CASSIGAGSAGELFF.

This clone was recorded once. This chain uses TRBV27 with TRBJ2-3; the D gene is possibly TRBD2 (6 bases). Germline V CDR1 and CDR2: MNHEY, SMNVEV (reference sequence). The V end was cut by 3 bases, the J end by 6 bases, with 13 bases between. The CDR3 covers 14 residues. The CDR3 is CASSFFGGSDTQYF. The CDR3 nucleotides read TGTGCCAGCAGTTTCTTTGGGGGGTCGGATACGCAGTATTTT.

The V and J genes are TRBV4-1 and TRBJ2-1, with D possibly TRBD1 on 7 matching bases. The CDR3 has 16 amino acids. CDR1 is MGHRA and CDR2 is YSYEKL in the germline V gene. With 1 base removed from V and 7 bases from J, the gap between germline ends came to 17 bases. CDR3 in amino acids: CASSQVRQGGVNEQFF. CDR3 nucleotide sequence: TGCGCCAGCAGCCAAGTCCGTCAGGGGGGCGTAAATGAGCAGTTCTTC.

The chain carries TRBV7-8 and TRBJ2-7, with D possibly matching TRBD1 (6 bases). The germline V and J ends were trimmed by 2 bases and 5 bases, with 13 bases remaining between them. The germline V gene encodes CDR1 SGHVS and CDR2 FQNEAQ. CDR3 length: 14 residues. CDR3 DNA sequence: TGTGCCAGCAGCTTAAGGCAGGGGTTGGACGAGCAGTACTTC. Translating gives CASSLRQGLDEQYF.

The V gene is TRBV9, the J gene TRBJ1-2, with D perhaps matching TRBD1 (6 bases). V was trimmed by 4 bases and J by 5 bases, leaving 21 bases between them. Germline CDR1 and CDR2: SGDLS and YYNGEE. This CDR3 contains 16 residues. CDR3: CASSPQAEGGLYGYTF. DNA of the CDR3: TGTGCCAGCAGCCCGCAAGCCGAGGGGGGGCTGTATGGCTACACCTTC.